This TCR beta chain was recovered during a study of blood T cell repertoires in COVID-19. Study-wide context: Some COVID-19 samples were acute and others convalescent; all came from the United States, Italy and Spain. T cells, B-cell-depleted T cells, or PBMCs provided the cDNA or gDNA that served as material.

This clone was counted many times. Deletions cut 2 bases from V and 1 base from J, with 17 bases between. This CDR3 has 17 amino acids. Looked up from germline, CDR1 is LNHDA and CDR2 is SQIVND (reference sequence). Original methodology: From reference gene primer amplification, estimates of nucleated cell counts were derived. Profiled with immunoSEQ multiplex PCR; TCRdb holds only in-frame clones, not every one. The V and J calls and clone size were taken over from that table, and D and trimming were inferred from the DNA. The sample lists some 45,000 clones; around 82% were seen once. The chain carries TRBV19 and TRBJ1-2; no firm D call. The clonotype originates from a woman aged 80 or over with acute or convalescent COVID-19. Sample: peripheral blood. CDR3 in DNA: TGTGCCAGTAGTATAACAGTCGCCCGAGTGATTAACTATGGCTACACCTTC. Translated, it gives CASSITVARVINYGYTF.